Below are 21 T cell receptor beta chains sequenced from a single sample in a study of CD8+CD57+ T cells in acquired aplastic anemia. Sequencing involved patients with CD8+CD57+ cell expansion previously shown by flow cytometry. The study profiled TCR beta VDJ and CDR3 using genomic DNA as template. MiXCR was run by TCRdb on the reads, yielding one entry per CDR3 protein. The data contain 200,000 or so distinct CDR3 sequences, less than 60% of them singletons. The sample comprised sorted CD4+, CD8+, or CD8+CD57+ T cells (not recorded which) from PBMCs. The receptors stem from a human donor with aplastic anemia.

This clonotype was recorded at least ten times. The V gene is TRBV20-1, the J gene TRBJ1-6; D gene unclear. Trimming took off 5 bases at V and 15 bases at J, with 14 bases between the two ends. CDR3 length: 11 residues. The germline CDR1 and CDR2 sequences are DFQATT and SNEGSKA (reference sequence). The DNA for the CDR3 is TGCAGTGCTCTACTCGGGTGGGGCCTCCACTTT. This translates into CSALLGWGLHF.

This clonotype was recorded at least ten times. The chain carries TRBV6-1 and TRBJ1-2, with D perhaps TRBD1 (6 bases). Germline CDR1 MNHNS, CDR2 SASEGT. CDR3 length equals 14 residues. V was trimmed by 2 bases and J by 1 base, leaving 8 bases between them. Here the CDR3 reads CASSETGRNYGYTF. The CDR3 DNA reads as TGTGCCAGCAGTGAAACAGGGCGTAACTATGGCTACACCTTC.

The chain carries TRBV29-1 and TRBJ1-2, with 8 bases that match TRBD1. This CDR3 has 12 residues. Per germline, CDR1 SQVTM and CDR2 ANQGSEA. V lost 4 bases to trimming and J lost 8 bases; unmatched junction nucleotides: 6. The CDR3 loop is CSVGDRGVGYTF. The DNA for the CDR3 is TGCAGCGTTGGCGACAGGGGCGTAGGCTACACCTTC.

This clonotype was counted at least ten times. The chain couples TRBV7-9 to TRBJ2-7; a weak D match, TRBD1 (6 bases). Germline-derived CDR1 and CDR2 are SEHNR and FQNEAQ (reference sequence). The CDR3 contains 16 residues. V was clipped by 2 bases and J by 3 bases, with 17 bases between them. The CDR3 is CASSLLQGSKDYEQYF. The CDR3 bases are TGTGCCAGCAGCTTATTGCAGGGGTCTAAAGACTACGAGCAGTACTTC.

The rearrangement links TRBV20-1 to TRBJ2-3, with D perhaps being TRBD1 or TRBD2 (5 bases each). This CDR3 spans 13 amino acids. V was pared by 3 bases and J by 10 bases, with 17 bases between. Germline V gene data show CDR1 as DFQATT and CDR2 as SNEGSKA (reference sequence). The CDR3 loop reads CSARWDGGEAQYF. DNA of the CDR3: TGCAGTGCTAGGTGGGACGGAGGAGAGGCGCAGTATTTT.

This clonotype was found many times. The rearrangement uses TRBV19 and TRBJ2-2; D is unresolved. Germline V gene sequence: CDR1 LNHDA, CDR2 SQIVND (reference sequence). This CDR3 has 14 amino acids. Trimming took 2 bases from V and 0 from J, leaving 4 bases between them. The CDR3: CASSISANTGELFF. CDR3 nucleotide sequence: TGTGCCAGTAGTATAAGCGCGAACACCGGGGAGCTGTTTTTT.

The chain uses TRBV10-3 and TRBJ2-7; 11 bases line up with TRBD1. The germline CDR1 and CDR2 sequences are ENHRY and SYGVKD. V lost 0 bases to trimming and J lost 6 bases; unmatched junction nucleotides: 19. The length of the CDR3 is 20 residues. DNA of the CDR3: TGTGCCATCAGTGAGTCTTGGTCTAGAAACCCGGGACAGGGGGGCGTCGAGCAGTACTTC. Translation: CAISESWSRNPGQGGVEQYF.

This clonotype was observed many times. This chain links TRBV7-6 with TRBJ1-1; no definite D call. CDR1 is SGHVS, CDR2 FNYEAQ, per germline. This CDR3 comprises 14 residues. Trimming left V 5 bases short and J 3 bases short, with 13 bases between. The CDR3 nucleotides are TGTGCCAGCAGCCCTACGAATGCTGACACTGAAGCTTTCTTT. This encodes CASSPTNADTEAFF. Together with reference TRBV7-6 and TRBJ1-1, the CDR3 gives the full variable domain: GAGVSQSPRYKVTKRGQDVALRCDPISGHVSLYWYRQALGQGPEFLTYFNYEAQQDKSGLPNDRFSAERPEGSISTLTIQRTEQRDSAMYRCASSPTNADTEAFFGQGTRLTVV.

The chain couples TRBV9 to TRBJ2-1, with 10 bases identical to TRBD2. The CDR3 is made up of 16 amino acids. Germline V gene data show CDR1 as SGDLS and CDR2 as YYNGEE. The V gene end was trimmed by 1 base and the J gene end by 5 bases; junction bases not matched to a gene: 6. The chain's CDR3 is CASSVPLAGGDNEQFF. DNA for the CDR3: TGTGCCAGCAGCGTACCCTTAGCGGGGGGTGACAATGAGCAGTTCTTC.

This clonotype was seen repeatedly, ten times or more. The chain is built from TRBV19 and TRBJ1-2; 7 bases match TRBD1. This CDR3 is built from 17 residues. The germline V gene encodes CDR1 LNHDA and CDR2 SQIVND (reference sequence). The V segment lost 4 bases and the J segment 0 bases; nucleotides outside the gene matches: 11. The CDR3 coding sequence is TGTGCCAGTAGTACACGGGACAGCTATTTAACTAACTATGGCTACACCTTC. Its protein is CASSTRDSYLTNYGYTF. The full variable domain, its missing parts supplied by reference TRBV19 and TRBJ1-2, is DGGITQSPKYLFRKEGQNVTLSCEQNLNHDAMYWYRQDPGQGLRLIYYSQIVNDFQKGDIAEGYSVSREKKESFPLTVTSAQKNPTAFYLCASSTRDSYLTNYGYTFGSGTRLTVV.

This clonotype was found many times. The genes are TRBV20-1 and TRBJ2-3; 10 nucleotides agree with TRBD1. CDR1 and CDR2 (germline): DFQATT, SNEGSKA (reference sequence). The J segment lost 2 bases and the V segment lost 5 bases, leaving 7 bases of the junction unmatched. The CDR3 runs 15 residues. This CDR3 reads CSAVPGQGPTDTQYF. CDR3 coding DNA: TGCAGTGCTGTACCGGGACAGGGGCCCACAGATACGCAGTATTTT.

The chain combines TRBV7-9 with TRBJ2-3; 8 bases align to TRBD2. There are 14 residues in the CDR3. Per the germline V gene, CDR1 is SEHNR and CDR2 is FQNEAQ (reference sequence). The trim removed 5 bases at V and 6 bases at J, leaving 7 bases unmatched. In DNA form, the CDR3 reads TGTGCCAGCAGCACGCGGGAGGTATCGGATACGCAGTATTTT. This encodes CASSTREVSDTQYF. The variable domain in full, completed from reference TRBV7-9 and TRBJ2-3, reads DTGVSQNPRHKITKRGQNVTFRCDPISEHNRLYWYRQTLGQGPEFLTYFQNEAQLEKSRLLSDRFSAERPKGSFSTLEIQRTEQGDSAMYLCASSTREVSDTQYFGPGTRLTVL.

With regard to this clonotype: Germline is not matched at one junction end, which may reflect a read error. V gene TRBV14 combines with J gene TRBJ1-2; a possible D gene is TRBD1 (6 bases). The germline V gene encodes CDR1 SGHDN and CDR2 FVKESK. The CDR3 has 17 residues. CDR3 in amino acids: CAGSRFWGGPGAYGYTF. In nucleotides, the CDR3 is TGTGCCGGCAGCCGCTTCTGGGGGGGGCCCGGGGCCTATGGCTACACCTTC.

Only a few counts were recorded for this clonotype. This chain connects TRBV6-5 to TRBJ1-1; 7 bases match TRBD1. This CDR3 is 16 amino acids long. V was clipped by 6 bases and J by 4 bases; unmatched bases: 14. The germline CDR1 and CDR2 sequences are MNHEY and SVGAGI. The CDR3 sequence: CASRLPNNRGPTEAFF. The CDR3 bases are TGTGCCAGCAGGTTACCCAACAACAGGGGACCCACTGAAGCTTTCTTT.

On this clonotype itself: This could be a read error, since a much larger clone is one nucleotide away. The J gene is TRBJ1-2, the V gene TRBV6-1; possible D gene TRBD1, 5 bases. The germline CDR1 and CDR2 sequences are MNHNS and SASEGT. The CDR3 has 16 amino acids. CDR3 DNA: TGTGCCAGCAGTGAAGGGTTCCGGGGACTTAACTATGGCTTCACCTTC. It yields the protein CASSEGFRGLNYGFTF.

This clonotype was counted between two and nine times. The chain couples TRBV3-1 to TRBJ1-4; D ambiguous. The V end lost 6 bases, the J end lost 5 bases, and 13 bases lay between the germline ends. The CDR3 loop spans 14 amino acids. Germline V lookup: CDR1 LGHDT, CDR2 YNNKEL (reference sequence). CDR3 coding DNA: TGTGCCAGCAGTCGAGGAGGGCAGAATGAAAAACTGTTTTTT. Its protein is CASSRGGQNEKLFF.

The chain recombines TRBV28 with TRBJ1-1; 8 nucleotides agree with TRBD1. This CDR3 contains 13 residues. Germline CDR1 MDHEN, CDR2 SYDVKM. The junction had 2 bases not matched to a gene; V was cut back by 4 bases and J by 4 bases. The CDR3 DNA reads TGTGCCAGCAGTTCGGGACAGGTCACTGAAGCTTTCTTT. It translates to CASSSGQVTEAFF.

The CDR3 is CASSQGTYGYTF. The CDR3 region has the DNA TGTGCCAGCAGCCAGGGGACCTATGGCTACACCTTC. The chain uses TRBV6-1 and TRBJ1-2, with a possible D match to TRBD1 (6 bases). CDR3 length: 12 residues. V lost 6 bases and J lost 4, with 9 bases in between. CDR1 is MNHNS and CDR2 is SASEGT in the germline V gene.

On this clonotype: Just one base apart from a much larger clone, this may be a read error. DNA of the CDR3: TGTGCCGGCAGGTTACAGGGGAGCGCAGATACGCAGTATTTT. This sequence encodes CAGRLQGSADTQYF. The genes are TRBV12-3 or TRBV12-4 and TRBJ2-3; TRBD1 matches 7 bases. The CDR3 consists of 14 residues.

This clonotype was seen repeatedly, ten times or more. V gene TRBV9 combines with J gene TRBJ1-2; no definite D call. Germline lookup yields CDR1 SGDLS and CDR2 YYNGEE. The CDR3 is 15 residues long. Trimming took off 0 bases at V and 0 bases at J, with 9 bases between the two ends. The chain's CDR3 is CASSVVGSSNYGYTF. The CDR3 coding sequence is TGTGCCAGCAGCGTAGTCGGATCATCTAACTATGGCTACACCTTC. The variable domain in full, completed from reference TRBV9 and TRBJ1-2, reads DSGVTQTPKHLITATGQRVTLRCSPRSGDLSVYWYQQSLDQGLQFLIQYYNGEERAKGNILERFSAQQFPDLHSELNLSSLELGDSALYFCASSVVGSSNYGYTFGSGTRLTVV.

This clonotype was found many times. CDR3 sequence reads: CASSLTWDSDYGYTF. In DNA form, the CDR3 reads TGTGCCAGCAGCTTGACATGGGACAGTGATTATGGCTACACCTTC. The V call is TRBV5-8, the J call TRBJ1-2, with 7 nucleotides matching TRBD1. This CDR3 contains 15 residues. V trimming: 1 base; J trimming: 5 bases; junction bases outside the gene matches: 8. CDR1 SGHTS and CDR2 YDEGEE come from the germline V gene.